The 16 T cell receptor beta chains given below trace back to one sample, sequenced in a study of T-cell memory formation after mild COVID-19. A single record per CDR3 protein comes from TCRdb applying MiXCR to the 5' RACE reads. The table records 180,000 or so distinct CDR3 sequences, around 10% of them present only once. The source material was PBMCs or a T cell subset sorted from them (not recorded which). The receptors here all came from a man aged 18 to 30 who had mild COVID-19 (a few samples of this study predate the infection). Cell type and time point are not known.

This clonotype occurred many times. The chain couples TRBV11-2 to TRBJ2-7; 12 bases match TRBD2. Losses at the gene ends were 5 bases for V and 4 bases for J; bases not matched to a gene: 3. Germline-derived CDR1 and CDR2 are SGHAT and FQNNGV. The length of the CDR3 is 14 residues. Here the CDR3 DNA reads TGTGCCAGCAGCCCCGGGACTAGCGGGTACGAGCAGTACTTC. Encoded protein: CASSPGTSGYEQYF.

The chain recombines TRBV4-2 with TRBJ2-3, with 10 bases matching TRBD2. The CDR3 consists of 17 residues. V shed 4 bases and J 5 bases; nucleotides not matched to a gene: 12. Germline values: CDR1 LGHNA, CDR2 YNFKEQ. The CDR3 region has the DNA TGTGCCAGCAGCCCGAGGTTGCAGCGGGGGGGCCGAGATACGCAGTATTTT. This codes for CASSPRLQRGGRDTQYF.

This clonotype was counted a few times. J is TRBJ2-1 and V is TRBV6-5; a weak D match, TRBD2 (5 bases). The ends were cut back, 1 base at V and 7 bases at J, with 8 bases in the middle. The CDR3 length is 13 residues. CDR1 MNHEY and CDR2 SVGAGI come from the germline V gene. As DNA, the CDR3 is TGTGCCAGCAGTTACTTACAGCGGAATGAGCAGTTCTTC. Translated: CASSYLQRNEQFF.

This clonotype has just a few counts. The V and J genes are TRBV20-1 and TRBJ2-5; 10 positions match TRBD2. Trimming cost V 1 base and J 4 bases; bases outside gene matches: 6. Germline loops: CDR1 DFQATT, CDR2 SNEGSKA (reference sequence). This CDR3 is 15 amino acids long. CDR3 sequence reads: CSARVNSGGLETQYF. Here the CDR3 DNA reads TGCAGTGCTAGAGTAAATAGCGGGGGGCTAGAGACCCAGTACTTC.

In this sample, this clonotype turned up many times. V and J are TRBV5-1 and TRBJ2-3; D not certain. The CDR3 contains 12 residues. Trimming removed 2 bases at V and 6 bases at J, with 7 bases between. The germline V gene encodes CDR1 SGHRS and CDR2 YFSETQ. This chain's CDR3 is CASSLEGDTQYF. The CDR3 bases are TGCGCCAGCAGCTTAGAAGGGGATACGCAGTATTTT.

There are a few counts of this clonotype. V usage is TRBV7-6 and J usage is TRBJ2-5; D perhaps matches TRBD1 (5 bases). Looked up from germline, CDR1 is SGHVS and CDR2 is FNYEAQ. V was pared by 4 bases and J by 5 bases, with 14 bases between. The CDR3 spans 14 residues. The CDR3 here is CASSYQEGAETQYF. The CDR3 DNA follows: TGTGCCAGCAGCTATCAAGAAGGGGCGGAGACCCAGTACTTC. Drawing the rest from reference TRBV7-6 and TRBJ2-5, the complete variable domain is GAGVSQSPRYKVTKRGQDVALRCDPISGHVSLYWYRQALGQGPEFLTYFNYEAQQDKSGLPNDRFSAERPEGSISTLTIQRTEQRDSAMYRCASSYQEGAETQYFGPGTRLLVL.

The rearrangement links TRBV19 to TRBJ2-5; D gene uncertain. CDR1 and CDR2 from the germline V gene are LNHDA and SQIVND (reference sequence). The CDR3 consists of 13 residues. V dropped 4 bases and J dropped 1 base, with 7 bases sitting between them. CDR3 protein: CASSNQAQETQYF. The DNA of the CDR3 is TGTGCCAGTAGTAACCAGGCCCAAGAGACCCAGTACTTC. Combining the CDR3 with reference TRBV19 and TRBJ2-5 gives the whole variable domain DGGITQSPKYLFRKEGQNVTLSCEQNLNHDAMYWYRQDPGQGLRLIYYSQIVNDFQKGDIAEGYSVSREKKESFPLTVTSAQKNPTAFYLCASSNQAQETQYFGPGTRLLVL.

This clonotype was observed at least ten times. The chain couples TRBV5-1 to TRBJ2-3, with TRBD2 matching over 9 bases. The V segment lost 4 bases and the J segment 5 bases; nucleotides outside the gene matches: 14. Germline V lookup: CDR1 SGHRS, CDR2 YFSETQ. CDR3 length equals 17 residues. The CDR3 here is CASSPTSSGELQDTQYF. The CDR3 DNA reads TGCGCCAGCAGCCCGACCTCTAGCGGGGAGCTTCAAGATACGCAGTATTTT. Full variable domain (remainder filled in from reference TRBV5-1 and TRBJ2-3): KAGVTQTPRYLIKTRGQQVTLSCSPISGHRSVSWYQQTPGQGLQFLFEYFSETQRNKGNFPGRFSGRQFSNSRSEMNVSTLELGDSALYLCASSPTSSGELQDTQYFGPGTRLTVL.

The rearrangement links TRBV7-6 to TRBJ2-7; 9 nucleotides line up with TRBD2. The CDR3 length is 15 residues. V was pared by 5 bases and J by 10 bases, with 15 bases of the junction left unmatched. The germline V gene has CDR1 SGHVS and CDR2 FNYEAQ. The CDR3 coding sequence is TGTGCCAGCAGCGCGACAGCGGGGGGAACCGAGCGACAGTACGTC. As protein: CASSATAGGTERQYV.

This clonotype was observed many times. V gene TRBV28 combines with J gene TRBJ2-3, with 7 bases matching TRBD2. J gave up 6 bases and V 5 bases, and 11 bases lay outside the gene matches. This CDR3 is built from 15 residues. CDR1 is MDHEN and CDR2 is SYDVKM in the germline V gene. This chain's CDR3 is CASSTLGGGSDTQYF. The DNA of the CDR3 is TGTGCCAGCAGTACCTTGGGCGGGGGATCGGATACGCAGTATTTT.

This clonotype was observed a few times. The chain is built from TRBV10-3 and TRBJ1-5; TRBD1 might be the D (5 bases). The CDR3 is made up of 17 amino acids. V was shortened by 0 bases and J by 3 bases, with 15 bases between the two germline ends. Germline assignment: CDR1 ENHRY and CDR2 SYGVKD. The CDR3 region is CAISESYRRISNQPQHF. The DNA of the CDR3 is TGTGCCATCAGTGAGTCGTACAGGCGGATTTCCAATCAGCCCCAGCATTTT.

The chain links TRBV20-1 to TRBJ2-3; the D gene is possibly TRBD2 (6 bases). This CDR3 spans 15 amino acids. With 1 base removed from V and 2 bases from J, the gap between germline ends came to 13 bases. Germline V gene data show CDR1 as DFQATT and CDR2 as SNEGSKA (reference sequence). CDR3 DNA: TGCAGTGCTAGAGGCGGGACTTCTAACACAGATACGCAGTATTTT. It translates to CSARGGTSNTDTQYF.

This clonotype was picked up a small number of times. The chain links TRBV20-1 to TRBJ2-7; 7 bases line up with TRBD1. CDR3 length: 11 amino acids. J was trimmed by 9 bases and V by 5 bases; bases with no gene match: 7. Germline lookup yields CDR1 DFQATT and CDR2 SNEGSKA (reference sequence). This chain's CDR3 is CSAAAGDRQYV. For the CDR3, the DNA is TGCAGTGCTGCAGCAGGGGACAGGCAGTACGTC.

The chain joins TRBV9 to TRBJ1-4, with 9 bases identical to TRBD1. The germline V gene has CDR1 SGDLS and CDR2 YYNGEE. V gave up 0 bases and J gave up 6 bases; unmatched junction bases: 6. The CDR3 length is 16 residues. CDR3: CASSVGSRTGDEKLFF. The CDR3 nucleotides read TGTGCCAGCAGCGTAGGCAGCAGGACAGGGGATGAAAAACTGTTTTTT.

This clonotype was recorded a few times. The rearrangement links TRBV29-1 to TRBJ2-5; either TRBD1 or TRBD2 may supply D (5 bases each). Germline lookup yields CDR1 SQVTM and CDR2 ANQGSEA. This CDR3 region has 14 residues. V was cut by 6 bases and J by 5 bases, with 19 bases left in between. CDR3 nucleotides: TGCAGCGTCACAAGGGACCTCGGGACCGAGACCCAGTACTTC. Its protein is CSVTRDLGTETQYF.

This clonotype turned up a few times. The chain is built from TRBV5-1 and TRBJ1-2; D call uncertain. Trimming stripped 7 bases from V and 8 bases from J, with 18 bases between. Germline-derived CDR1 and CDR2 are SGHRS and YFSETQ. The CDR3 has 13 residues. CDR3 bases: TGCGCCAGCGCCCTGTCGGGGAGTCGCGGCTACACCTTC. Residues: CASALSGSRGYTF. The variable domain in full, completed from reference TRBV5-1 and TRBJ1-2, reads KAGVTQTPRYLIKTRGQQVTLSCSPISGHRSVSWYQQTPGQGLQFLFEYFSETQRNKGNFPGRFSGRQFSNSRSEMNVSTLELGDSALYLCASALSGSRGYTFGSGTRLTVV.